Here is one T cell receptor (beta chain) with its context. This sample was included in a study of blood T cell repertoires in COVID-19. For the study at large: There were acute and convalescent COVID-19 samples, and they came from the United States, Italy and Spain. From T cells, B-cell-depleted T cells, or PBMCs came the material, which was cDNA or gDNA.

Enrollment of patients from Seattle took place during active infection, with longitudinal follow-up. Assay used: immunoSEQ multiplex PCR; TCRdb lists only in-frame clones, some missing. Found here are roughly 180,000 clones, about four fifths of them singletons; the top ten hold approximately 10%. With 4 bases removed from V and 4 bases from J, the gap between germline ends came to 11 bases. The CDR3 has 14 residues. Germline loops: CDR1 SEHNR, CDR2 FQNEAQ (reference sequence). This receptor was taken from a woman aged 40 to 50 with COVID-19, enrolled during active disease. Sample: peripheral blood. This chain joins TRBV7-9 and TRBJ2-1, with D perhaps TRBD1 (5 bases). In nucleotides, the CDR3 is TGTGCCAGCAGCTCAGTTTCAGGGTACAATGAGCAGTTCTTC. It codes for CASSSVSGYNEQFF.